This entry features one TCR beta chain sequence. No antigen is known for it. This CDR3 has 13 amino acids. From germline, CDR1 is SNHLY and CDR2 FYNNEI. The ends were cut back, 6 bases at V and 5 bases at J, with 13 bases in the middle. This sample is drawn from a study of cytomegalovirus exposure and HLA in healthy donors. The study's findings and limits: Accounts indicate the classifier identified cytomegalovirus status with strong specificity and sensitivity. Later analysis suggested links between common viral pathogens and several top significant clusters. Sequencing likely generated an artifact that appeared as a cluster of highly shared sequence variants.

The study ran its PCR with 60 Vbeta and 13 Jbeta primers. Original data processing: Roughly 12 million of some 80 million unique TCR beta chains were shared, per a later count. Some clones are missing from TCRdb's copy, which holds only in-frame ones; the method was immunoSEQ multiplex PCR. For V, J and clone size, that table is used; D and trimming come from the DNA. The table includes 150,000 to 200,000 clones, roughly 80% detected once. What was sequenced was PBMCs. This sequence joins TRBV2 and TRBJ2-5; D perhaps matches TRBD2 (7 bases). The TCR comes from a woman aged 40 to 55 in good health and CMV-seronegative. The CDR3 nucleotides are TGTGCCAGCAGGGTAGGGGGAGGGGAGACCCAGTACTTC. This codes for CASRVGGGETQYF. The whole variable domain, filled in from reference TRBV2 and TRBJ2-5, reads EPEVTQTPSHQVTQMGQEVILRCVPISNHLYFYWYRQILGQKVEFLVSFYNNEISEKSEIFDDQFSVERPDGSNFTLKIRSTKLEDSAMYFCASRVGGGETQYFGPGTRLLVL.